Reported below is one TCR beta chain. Its antigen is still unknown. The PCR used 60 Vbeta and 13 Jbeta primers. Some clones are missing from TCRdb's copy, which holds only in-frame ones; the method was immunoSEQ multiplex PCR. The sample has 90,000 to 95,000 clones; around 80% are singletons. Samples came from healthy bone marrow donors. Donors counted as nominally healthy when sampled, yet unrecorded immune exposures were likely. The sample originates from a study of cytomegalovirus exposure and HLA in healthy donors. Study details: Earlier, 100 million to 120 million unique TCR beta sequences were recovered from about 179 million T cells by an analysis. Findings and caveats of the study: Because they were indistinguishable, some V segments, including TRBV6-2 and TRBV6-3, were excluded.

V trimming: 4 bases; J trimming: 3 bases; junction bases outside the gene matches: 10. Germline V gene sequence: CDR1 SGHAT, CDR2 FQDESV (reference sequence). This CDR3 is built from 18 residues. This TCR was sampled from a man aged 18 to 29 in good health and CMV-seronegative. Sequenced sample: PBMCs. The chain has TRBV11-1 and TRBJ1-6, with 9 bases fitting TRBD1. The CDR3 nucleotides are TGTGCCAGCAGCTACCGGGACAGGGAGGCCCTCTATAATTCACCCCTCCACTTT. Translated, it gives CASSYRDREALYNSPLHF.